A single T cell receptor (beta chain) is shown here with its context. What it binds is not known. This specimen belongs to a study of OX40 agonist ivuxolimab in advanced cancers. For the study at large: Ivuxolimab, an antibody acting as an agonist of OX40 (CD134), was used to treat patients. Patients receiving dose escalation had hepatocellular carcinoma, melanoma, renal cell or head and neck cancer. General study points: Clonal expansion was among the lowest in partial responders at 0.1-3.0 mg/kg, especially CD8+. Some nonresponders also had low normalized T-cell clonal expansion.

The protocol was immunoSEQ multiplex PCR, while the TCRdb copy is restricted to in-frame clones and leaves out a portion. The table shows under 85,000 clones, with 86% occurring only once. Between the trimmed V and J ends, which lost 5 bases and 4 bases, there was a span of 14 bases. Germline V gene lookup returns CDR1 MNHEY and CDR2 SVGAGI. This CDR3 comprises 15 residues. This chain uses TRBV6-5 with TRBJ1-4; tentative D call: TRBD1 (6 bases). Sequences were derived from CD4+ or CD8+ T cells sorted from blood, sampled in a trial of the OX40 agonist ivuxolimab. This clonotype was obtained from an adult with an advanced solid tumor such as melanoma, head and neck, liver or kidney cancer. The CDR3 DNA reads TGTGCCAGCAGTGGCCGGGACAAGGGTAATGAAAAACTGTTTTTT. This gives the protein CASSGRDKGNEKLFF.